Below are 17 T cell receptor beta chains sequenced from a single sample in a study of T cell changes during pregnancy in multiple sclerosis. Profiling relied on immunoSEQ multiplex PCR, and the TCRdb table lists in-frame clones only, not all of them. Found here are about 50,000 clones, about nine tenths of them singletons; the top ten hold under 9.5%. The sample in question was CD8+ T cells from peripheral blood mononuclear cells, obtained after pregnancy. Receptors were obtained from a female donor with multiple sclerosis, enrolled in a pregnancy study.

This sequence joins TRBV4-1 and TRBJ2-3, with D possibly TRBD2 on 5 matching bases. The V and J ends lost 0 bases and 13 bases respectively, with 17 bases between them. The CDR3 has 14 residues. Germline V lookup: CDR1 MGHRA, CDR2 YSYEKL. As DNA, the CDR3 is TGCGCCAGCAGCCAAGAGTCCCCTAGCCGGGGAGAGTATTTT. This gives the protein CASSQESPSRGEYF.

The V call is TRBV10-3, the J call TRBJ1-1, with TRBD1 identical over 12 bases. Germline CDR1 reads ENHRY; CDR2 reads SYGVKD. V was pared by 4 bases and J by 7 bases, with 4 bases of the junction left unmatched. The CDR3 runs to 14 residues. The CDR3 here is CAISGDRGHGEAFF. The CDR3 nucleotides are TGTGCCATCAGTGGGGACAGGGGGCATGGTGAAGCTTTCTTT.

V gene TRBV27 combines with J gene TRBJ2-1; the match to TRBD2 covers 8 bases. This CDR3 has 15 amino acids. CDR1 MNHEY and CDR2 SMNVEV come from the germline V gene (reference sequence). V was pared by 3 bases and J by 4 bases, with 5 bases of the junction left unmatched. The CDR3 DNA is TGTGCCAGCAGTTTGGGAAGCGGGGGTTACAATGAGCAGTTCTTC. This codes for CASSLGSGGYNEQFF.

The chain uses TRBV7-6 and TRBJ1-1; weak D call: TRBD1 (5 bases). Trimming removed 5 bases at V and 1 base at J, with 17 bases between. There are 16 residues in the CDR3. Germline values: CDR1 SGHVS, CDR2 FNYEAQ. The DNA of the CDR3 is TGTGCCAGCAGCCCCCTATTGGGGGGAGAGAACACTGAAGCTTTCTTT. Translating gives CASSPLLGGENTEAFF.

The J gene is TRBJ2-3, the V gene TRBV4-1, with D possibly being TRBD1 (5 bases). This CDR3 is 15 amino acids long. V lost 1 base to trimming and J lost 0 bases, with 8 bases between them. Germline V gene lookup returns CDR1 MGHRA and CDR2 YSYEKL. The CDR3 loop reads CASSQGGGSTDTQYF. The CDR3 region has the DNA TGCGCCAGCAGCCAAGGGGGCGGAAGCACAGATACGCAGTATTTT.

This rearrangement joins TRBV27 to TRBJ1-2; the match to TRBD1 covers 11 bases. Germline V lookup: CDR1 MNHEY, CDR2 SMNVEV (reference sequence). This CDR3 comprises 15 residues. The V and J ends lost 1 base and 6 bases, in that order; junction bases with no gene match: 4. In DNA form, the CDR3 reads TGTGCCAGCAGTTTATTGGGGACAGGGGGTGATGGCTACACCTTC. This translates into CASSLLGTGGDGYTF.

The chain is built from TRBV11-2 and TRBJ2-1, with 8 nucleotides matching TRBD1. The V gene end was trimmed by 5 bases and the J gene end by 3 bases; junction bases not matched to a gene: 6. The CDR3 has 15 amino acids. Germline CDR1 is SGHAT and CDR2 is FQNNGV. Here the CDR3 reads CASSVTGTGYNEQFF. The CDR3 nucleotides are TGTGCCAGCAGCGTGACCGGGACAGGCTACAATGAGCAGTTCTTC.

The chain combines TRBV5-6 with TRBJ1-2; 11 bases align to TRBD1. Per germline, CDR1 SGHDT and CDR2 YYEEEE. This CDR3 contains 16 residues. With 3 bases clipped from V and 4 bases from J, the junction kept 8 bases outside the gene matches. CDR3 region: CASSWDRGAGFYGYTF. The CDR3 DNA reads TGTGCCAGCAGCTGGGACAGGGGGGCTGGCTTCTATGGCTACACCTTC.

The chain couples TRBV27 to TRBJ2-2; 7 bases map to TRBD1. The CDR3 loop spans 15 amino acids. The germline V gene encodes CDR1 MNHEY and CDR2 SMNVEV (reference sequence). V lost 4 bases to trimming and J lost 2 bases; unmatched junction nucleotides: 4. DNA of the CDR3: TGTGCCAGCAGTTCGGGGACAGTAAACACCGGGGAGCTGTTTTTT. Amino acid sequence: CASSSGTVNTGELFF.

The chain joins TRBV4-1 to TRBJ2-7, with 10 bases aligning to TRBD2. The CDR3 is 13 amino acids. Trimming removed 6 bases from V and 4 bases from J; junction bases left unmatched: 3. From germline, CDR1 is MGHRA and CDR2 YSYEKL. The DNA of the CDR3 is TGCGCCAGCAGTAGCGGGAGGCTATACGAGCAGTACTTC. Its translation is CASSSGRLYEQYF.

By sample fraction, this clone is medium-sized (0.01 to 0.1%). This chain links TRBV5-4 with TRBJ1-2, with D unresolved. The germline V gene has CDR1 SGHNT and CDR2 YYREEE (reference sequence). This CDR3 region has 16 residues. Between the trimmed V and J ends, which lost 3 bases and 4 bases, there was a span of 19 bases. CDR3 bases: TGTGCCAGCAGCTCAACCGTCATGGAGGGCCCCTATGGCTACACCTTC. It codes for CASSSTVMEGPYGYTF.

V is TRBV5-1 and J is TRBJ1-1; no reliable D call. This CDR3 has 15 residues. The germline gives CDR1 SGHRS, CDR2 YFSETQ. Trimming took off 3 bases at V and 0 bases at J, with 12 bases between the two ends. The CDR3 region is CASSSTGSMNTEAFF. In DNA form, the CDR3 reads TGCGCCAGCAGCTCAACCGGGAGTATGAACACTGAAGCTTTCTTT.

V gene TRBV27 combines with J gene TRBJ1-5; D unclear. The CDR3 is made up of 14 amino acids. Germline V gene sequence: CDR1 MNHEY, CDR2 SMNVEV (reference sequence). V was trimmed by 3 bases and J by 0 bases, leaving 6 bases between them. The CDR3 is CASSLYNSNQPQHF. The DNA for the CDR3 is TGTGCCAGCAGTTTGTATAATAGCAATCAGCCCCAGCATTTT.

The CDR3 DNA reads TGTGCCAGCAGCTTAGACGGGGGCACCGGGGAGCTGTTTTTT. It specifies CASSLDGGTGELFF. The genes are TRBV7-2 and TRBJ2-2; D may be TRBD2 (6 bases). The V end lost 1 base, the J end lost 4 bases, and 7 bases lay between the germline ends. Per germline, CDR1 SGHTA and CDR2 FQGNSA. The CDR3 length is 14 residues.

The CDR3 nucleotides read TGTGCCAGCAGCTCAACAGGGGGACTGACGATGAACACTGAAGCTTTCTTT. Encoded protein: CASSSTGGLTMNTEAFF. This chain connects TRBV7-9 to TRBJ1-1; the match to TRBD1 covers 8 bases. Germline-derived CDR1 and CDR2 are SEHNR and FQNEAQ (reference sequence). There are 17 residues in the CDR3. J was trimmed by 0 bases and V by 4 bases; bases with no gene match: 10.

The chain has TRBV19 and TRBJ2-1, with 10 positions matching TRBD1. From germline, CDR1 is LNHDA and CDR2 SQIVND (reference sequence). CDR3 length: 18 amino acids. Trimming took 3 bases from V and 7 from J; bases not matched to a gene: 15. The CDR3 DNA reads TGTGCCAGTAGTATGAGGTTCGGCGACAGGGGGCTTTGGAATGAGCAGTTCTTC. The encoded protein is CASSMRFGDRGLWNEQFF.

The chain links TRBV11-2 to TRBJ1-2, with D perhaps TRBD1 (5 bases). This CDR3 has 17 amino acids. The germline CDR1 and CDR2 sequences are SGHAT and FQNNGV. Trimming took off 5 bases at V and 0 bases at J, with 19 bases between the two ends. The CDR3 DNA reads TGTGCCAGCAGCCTGGGGCACCGGACCCACTCTAACTATGGCTACACCTTC. Amino acids: CASSLGHRTHSNYGYTF.